This T cell receptor (beta chain) stems from a study of cytomegalovirus exposure and HLA in healthy donors. On this clone itself: Antigen unknown.

V lost 9 bases, J lost 0 bases, and 14 bases lay in between. CDR3 length: 15 residues. Germline CDR1 WSHSY, CDR2 SAAADI. Study-wide findings and caveats: There were about 160 TCR beta chains listed as cytomegalovirus-associated. A few chains tied to CMV proved CMV antigen-specific in vitro.

The table came from immunoSEQ multiplex PCR; TCRdb's copy has only in-frame clones and leaves some out. There are approximately 81,000 clones in the sample; around 92% occur only once, and 0.65% to 0.7% lies in the top ten. The sequence was collected from a man aged 18 to 30 in good health and CMV-seronegative. V usage is TRBV10-2 and J usage is TRBJ2-2; possible D gene TRBD1, 6 bases. Sequences were obtained from PBMCs. CDR3 sequence: CARSPGVSNTGELFF. CDR3 nucleotides: TGCGCCAGGAGTCCAGGGGTTTCGAACACCGGGGAGCTGTTTTTT.